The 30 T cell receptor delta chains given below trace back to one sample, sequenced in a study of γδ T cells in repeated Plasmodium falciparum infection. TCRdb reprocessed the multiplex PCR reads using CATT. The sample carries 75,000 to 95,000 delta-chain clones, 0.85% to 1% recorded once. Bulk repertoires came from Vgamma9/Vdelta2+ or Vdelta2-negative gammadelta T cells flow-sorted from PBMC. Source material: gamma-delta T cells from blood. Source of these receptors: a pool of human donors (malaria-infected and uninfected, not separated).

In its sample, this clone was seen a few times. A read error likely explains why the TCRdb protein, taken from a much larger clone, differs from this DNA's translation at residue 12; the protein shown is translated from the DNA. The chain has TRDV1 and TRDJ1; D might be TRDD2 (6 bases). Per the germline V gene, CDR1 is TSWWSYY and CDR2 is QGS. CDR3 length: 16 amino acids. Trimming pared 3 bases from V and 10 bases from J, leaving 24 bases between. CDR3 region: CALGDVPSAGERSLIF. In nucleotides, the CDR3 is TGTGCTCTTGGGGATGTTCCTTCCGCCGGGGAACGCTCACTCATCTTT.

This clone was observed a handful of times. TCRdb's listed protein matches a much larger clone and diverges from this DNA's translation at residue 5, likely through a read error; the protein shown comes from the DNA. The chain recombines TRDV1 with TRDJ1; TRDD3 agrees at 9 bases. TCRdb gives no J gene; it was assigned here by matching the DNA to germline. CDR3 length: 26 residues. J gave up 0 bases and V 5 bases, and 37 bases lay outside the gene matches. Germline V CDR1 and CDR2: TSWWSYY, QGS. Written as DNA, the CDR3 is TGTGCTCTTGGGAACACTCTCTTTGGGGCTACAGGGCCCGATTACTGGGGGAGAGGGTACACCGATAAACTCATCTTT. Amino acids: CALGNTLFGATGPDYWGRGYTDKLIF.

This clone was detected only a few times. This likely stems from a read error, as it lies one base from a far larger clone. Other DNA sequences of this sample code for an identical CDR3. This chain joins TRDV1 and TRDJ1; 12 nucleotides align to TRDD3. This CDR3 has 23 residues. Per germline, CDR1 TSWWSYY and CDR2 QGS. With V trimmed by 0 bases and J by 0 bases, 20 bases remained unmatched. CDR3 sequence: CALGELWPDWGIQVRTYTDKLIF. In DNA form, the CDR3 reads TGTGCTCTTGGGGAACTTTGGCCCGACTGGGGGATACAGGTCCGCACCTACACCGATAAACTCATCTTT.

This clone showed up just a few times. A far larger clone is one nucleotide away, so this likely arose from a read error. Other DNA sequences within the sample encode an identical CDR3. CDR3 DNA sequence: TGTGCTCTTGGGGATTCTTACAGAGAGCACCATTCTGGGGGCCGCGACATCCCGTACACCGATAAACTCATCTTT. Its protein product is CALGDSYREHHSGGRDIPYTDKLIF. The chain couples TRDV1 to TRDJ1; 7 bases fit TRDD3. TCRdb supplies no J gene; here it was assigned by aligning the nucleotide sequence to germline. The trim removed 3 bases at V and 0 bases at J, leaving 34 bases unmatched. CDR3 length: 25 residues. Germline V gives CDR1 TSWWSYY, CDR2 QGS.

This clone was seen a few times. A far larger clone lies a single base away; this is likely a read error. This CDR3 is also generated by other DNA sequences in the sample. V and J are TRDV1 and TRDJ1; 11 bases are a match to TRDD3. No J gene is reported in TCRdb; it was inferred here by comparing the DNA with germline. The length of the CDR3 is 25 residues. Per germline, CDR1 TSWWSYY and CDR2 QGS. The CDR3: CALGEQKNLALPYLLGDMVDDKLIF. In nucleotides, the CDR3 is TGTGCCCTTGGGGAACAGAAAAATCTCGCCTTGCCTTATTTACTGGGGGATATGGTGGACGATAAACTCATCTTT.

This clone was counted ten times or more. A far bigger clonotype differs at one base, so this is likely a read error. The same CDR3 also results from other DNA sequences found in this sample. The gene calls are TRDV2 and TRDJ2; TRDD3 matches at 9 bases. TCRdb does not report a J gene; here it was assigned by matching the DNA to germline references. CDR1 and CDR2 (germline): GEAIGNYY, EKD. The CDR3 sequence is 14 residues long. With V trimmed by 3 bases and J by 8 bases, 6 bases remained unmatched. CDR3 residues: CACDQLGEPAQLFF. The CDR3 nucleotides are TGTGCCTGTGACCAACTGGGGGAGCCCGCACAACTCTTCTTT.

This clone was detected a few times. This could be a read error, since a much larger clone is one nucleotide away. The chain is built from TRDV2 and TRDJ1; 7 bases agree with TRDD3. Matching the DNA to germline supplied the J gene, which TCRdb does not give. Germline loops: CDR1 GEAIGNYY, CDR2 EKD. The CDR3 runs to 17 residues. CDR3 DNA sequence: TGTGCCTGTGACACGGGGGACTGGGGAAAACCTTACGATCAACTCATCTTT. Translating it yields CACDTGDWGKPYDQLIF.

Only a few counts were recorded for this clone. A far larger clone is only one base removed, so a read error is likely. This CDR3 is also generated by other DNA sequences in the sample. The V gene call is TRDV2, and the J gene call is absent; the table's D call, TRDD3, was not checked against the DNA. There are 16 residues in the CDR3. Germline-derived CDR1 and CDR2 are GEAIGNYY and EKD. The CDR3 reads CACDDITGGYTDKLIF. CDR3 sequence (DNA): TGTGCCTGTGACGACATTACTGGGGGATACACCGATAAGCTCATCTTT.

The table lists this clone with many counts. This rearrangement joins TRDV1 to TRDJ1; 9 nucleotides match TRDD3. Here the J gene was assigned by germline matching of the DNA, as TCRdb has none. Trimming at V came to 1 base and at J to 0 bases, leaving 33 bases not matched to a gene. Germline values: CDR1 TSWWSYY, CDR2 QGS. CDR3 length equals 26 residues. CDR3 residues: CALGEPSPPLYYSGLLGEPNTDKLIF. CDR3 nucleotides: TGTGCTCTTGGGGAACCTAGCCCCCCTCTATACTACTCGGGGCTACTGGGGGAACCAAACACCGATAAACTCATCTTT.

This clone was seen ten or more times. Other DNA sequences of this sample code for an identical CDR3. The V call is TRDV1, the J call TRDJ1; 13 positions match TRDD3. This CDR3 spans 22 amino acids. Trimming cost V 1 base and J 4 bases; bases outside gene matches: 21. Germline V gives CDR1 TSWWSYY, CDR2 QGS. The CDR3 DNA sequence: TGTGCTCTTGGGGAACCATACGTTGGAACCTATACTGGGGGATACGCTAACGATAAACTCATCTTT. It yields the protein CALGEPYVGTYTGGYANDKLIF.

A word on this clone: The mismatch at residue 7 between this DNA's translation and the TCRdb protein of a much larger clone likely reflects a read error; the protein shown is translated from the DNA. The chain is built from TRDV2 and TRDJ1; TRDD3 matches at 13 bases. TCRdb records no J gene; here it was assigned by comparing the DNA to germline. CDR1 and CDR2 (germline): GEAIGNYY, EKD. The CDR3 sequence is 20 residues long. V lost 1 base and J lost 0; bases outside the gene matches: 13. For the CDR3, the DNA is TGTGCCTGTGACACACCCTGTACTGGGGGATACGAAGGATACACCGATAAACTCATCTTT. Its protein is CACDTPCTGGYEGYTDKLIF.

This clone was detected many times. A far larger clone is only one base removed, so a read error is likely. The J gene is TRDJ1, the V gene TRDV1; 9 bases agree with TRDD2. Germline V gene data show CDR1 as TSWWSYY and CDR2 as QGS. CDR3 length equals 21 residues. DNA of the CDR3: TGTGCTCTTGGGGAGGGGGCCTTCCTACGAACCTGGGGCTTCAACACCGATAAACCCATCTTT. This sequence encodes CALGEGAFLRTWGFNTDKPIF.

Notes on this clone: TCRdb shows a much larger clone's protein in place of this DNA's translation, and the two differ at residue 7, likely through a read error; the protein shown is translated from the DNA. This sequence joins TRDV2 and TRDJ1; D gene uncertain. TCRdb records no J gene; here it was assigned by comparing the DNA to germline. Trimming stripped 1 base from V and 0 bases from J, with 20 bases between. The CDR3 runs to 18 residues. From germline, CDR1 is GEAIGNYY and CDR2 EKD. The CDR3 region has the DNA TGTGCCTGTGACACGCTGGAGGCTGAGAACTTGTACACCGATAAACTCATCTTT. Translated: CACDTLEAENLYTDKLIF.

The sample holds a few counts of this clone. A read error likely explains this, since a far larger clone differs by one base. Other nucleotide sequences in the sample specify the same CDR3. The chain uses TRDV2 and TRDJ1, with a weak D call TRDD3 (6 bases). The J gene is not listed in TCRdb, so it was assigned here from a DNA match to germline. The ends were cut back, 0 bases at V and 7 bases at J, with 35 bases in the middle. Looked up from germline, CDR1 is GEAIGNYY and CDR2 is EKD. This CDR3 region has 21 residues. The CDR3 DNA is TGTGCCTGTGACACCGACAACGGTTCTGGGGATTGCGGCCATCCCCTGGGTAAACTCATCTTT. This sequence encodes CACDTDNGSGDCGHPLGKLIF.

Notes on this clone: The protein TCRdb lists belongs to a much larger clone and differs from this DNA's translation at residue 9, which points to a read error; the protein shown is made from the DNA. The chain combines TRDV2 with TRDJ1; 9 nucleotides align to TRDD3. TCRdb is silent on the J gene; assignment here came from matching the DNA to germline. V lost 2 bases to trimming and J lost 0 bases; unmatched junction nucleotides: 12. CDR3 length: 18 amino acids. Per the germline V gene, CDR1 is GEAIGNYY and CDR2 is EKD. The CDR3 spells CACDKLGDGALYTDKLIF. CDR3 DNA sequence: TGTGCCTGTGACAAACTGGGGGACGGCGCTTTGTACACCGATAAACTCATCTTT.

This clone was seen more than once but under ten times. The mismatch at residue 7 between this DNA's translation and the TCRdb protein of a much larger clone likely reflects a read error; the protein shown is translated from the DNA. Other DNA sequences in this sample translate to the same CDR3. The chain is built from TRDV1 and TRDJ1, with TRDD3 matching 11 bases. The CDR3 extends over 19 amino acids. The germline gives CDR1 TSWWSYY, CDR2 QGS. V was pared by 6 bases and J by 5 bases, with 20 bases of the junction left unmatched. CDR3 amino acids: CALGHSLLLLLGDKDKLIF. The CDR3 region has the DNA TGTGCTCTTGGTCACAGCTTACTACTTTTACTGGGGGATAAAGATAAACTCATCTTT.

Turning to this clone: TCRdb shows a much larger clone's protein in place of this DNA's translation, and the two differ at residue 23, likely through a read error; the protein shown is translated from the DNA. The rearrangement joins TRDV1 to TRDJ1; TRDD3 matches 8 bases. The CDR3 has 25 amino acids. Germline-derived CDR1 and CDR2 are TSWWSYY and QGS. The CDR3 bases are TGTGCTCTTGGGGACCTACGGCCTTCCCGAACCTACTGGGGGTCTCCCCGCGTGAACACCGATAAACCCATCTTT. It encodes CALGDLRPSRTYWGSPRVNTDKPIF.

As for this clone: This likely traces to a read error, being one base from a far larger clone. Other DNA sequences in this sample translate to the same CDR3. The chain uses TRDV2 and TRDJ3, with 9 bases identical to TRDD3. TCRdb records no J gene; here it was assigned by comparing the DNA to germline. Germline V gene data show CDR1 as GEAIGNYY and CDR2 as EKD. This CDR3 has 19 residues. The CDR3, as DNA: TGTGCCTGTGACGAGAACTGGGGGAGTAGCTCCTGGGACACCCGGCAGATGTTTTTC. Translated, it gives CACDENWGSSSWDTRQMFF.

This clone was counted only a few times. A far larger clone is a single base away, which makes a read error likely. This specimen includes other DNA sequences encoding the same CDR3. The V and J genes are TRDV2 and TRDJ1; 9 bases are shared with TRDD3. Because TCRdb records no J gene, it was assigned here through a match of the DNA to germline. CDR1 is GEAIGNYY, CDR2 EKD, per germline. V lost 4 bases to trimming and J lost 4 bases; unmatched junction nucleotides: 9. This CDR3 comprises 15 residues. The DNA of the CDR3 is TGTGCCTGTGATGACCTGGTGGGGGATAACGATAAACTCATCTTT. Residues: CACDDLVGDNDKLIF.

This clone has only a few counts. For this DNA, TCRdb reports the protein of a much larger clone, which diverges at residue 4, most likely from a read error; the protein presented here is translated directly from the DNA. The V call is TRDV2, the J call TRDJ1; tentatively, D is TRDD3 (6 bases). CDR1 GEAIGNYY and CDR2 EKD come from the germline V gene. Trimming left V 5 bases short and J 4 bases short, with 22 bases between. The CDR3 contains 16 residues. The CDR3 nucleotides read TGTGCCTGTGGCCCCCTCGGCGGGGGGGGGGACGATAAACTCATCTTT. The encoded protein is CACGPLGGGGDDKLIF.

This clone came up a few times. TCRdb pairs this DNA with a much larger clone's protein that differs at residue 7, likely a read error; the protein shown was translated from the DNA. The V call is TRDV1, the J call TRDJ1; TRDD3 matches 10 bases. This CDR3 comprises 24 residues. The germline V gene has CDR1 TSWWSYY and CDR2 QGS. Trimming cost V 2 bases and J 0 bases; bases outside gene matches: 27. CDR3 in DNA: TGTGCTCTTGGGGAATCCCAAACCTCCTCGATGTACTGGGGGATCACCCCTCACACCGATAAACTCATCTTT. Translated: CALGESQTSSMYWGITPHTDKLIF.

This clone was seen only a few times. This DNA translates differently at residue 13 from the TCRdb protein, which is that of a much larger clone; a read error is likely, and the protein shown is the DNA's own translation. CDR3 sequence (DNA): TGTGCCTGTGACAACGTCCCCCCCCACACGACCGATAGACTCATCTTT. It yields the protein CACDNVPPHTTDRLIF. This chain joins TRDV2 and TRDJ1; D gene unclear. Assignment of the J gene here rests on matching the DNA to germline, because TCRdb gives none. Germline CDR1 GEAIGNYY, CDR2 EKD. The CDR3 spans 16 residues.

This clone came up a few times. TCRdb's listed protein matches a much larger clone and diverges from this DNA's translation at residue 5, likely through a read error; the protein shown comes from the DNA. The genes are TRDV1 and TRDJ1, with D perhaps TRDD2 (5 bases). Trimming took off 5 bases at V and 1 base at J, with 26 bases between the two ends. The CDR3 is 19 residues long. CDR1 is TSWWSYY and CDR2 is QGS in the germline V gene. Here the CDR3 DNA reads TGTGCTCTTGGGAAACCAAACTCTCACACTTCTTCCCCCACCGATAAACTCATCTTT. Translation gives CALGKPNSHTSSPTDKLIF.

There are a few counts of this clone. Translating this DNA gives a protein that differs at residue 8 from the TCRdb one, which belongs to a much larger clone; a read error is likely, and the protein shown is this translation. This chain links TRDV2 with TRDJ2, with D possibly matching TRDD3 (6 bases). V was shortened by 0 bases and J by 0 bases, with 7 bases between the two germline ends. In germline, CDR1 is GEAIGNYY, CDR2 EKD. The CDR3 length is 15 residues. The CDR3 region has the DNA TGTGCCTGTGACACCTGGGGGGCTTTGACAGCACAACTCTTCTTT. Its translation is CACDTWGALTAQLFF.

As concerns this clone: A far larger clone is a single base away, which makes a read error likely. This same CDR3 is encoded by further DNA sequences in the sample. This CDR3 is CACDTIPLGIRPGTDKLIF. The CDR3 DNA is TGTGCCTGTGACACGATCCCCCTGGGGATACGGCCGGGCACCGATAAACTCATCTTC. A V gene of TRDV2 was called, but no J gene was assigned; TRDD3 reflects the table's D call only, with no check against the DNA. Germline V CDR1 and CDR2: GEAIGNYY, EKD. The CDR3 is 19 amino acids.

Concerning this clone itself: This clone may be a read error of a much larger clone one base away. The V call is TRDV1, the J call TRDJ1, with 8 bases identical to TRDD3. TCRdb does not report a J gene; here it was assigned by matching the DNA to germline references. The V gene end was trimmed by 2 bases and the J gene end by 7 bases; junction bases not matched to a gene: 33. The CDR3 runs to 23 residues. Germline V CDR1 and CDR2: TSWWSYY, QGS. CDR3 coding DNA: TGTGCTCTTGGGGAAGGGGATCCTACGTCTTTGGGGATACTGTTAGTCGGGAGTGGTAAACTCATCTTT. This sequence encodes CALGEGDPTSLGILLVGSGKLIF.

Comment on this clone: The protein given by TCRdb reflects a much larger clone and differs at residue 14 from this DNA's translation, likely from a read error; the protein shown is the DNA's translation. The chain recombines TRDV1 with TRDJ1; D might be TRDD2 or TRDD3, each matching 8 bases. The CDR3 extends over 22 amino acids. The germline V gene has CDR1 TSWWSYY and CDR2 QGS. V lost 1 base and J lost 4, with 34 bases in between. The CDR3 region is CALGEPDASYKTGGSRGDKLIF. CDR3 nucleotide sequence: TGTGCTCTTGGGGAACCCGACGCTTCCTACAAAACTGGGGGCTCTCGGGGCGATAAACTCATCTTT.

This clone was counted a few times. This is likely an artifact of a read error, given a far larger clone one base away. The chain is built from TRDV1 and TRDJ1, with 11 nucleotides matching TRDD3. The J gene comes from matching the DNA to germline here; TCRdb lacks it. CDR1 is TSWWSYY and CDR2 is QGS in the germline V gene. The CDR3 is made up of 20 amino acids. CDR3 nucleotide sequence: TGTGCCCTTGGGACCCCCTTTTTGCCTAGCTGGGGGATACACACCGATAAACTCATCTTT. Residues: CALGTPFLPSWGIHTDKLIF.

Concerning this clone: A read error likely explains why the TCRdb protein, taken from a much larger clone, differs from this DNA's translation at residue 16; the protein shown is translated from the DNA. The CDR3 bases are TGTGCTCTTGGGGAAAGTCGGGTACGTTTGGGGATTCCCGATAAACACATCTTT. This sequence encodes CALGESRVRLGIPDKHIF. The J gene is uncalled and the V gene is TRDV1; the tabulated D call, TRDD3, remains unverified against the DNA. This CDR3 comprises 18 residues. Germline lookup yields CDR1 TSWWSYY and CDR2 QGS.

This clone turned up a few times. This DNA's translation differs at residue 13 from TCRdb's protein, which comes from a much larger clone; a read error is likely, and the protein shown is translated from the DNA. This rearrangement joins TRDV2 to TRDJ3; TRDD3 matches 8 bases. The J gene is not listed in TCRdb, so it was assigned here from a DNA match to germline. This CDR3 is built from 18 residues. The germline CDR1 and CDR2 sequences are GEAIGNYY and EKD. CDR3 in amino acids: CACDYGGSQAWDIRQMFF. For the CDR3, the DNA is TGTGCCTGTGATTATGGGGGATCCCAAGCCTGGGACATCCGACAGATGTTTTTC.